This T cell receptor beta chain appears in the sequencing data of a study of blood T cell repertoires in COVID-19. Study in general: The study drew acute and convalescent COVID-19 samples from the United States, Italy and Spain.

This clone was found once. This CDR3 comprises 13 residues. V was trimmed by 6 bases and J by 3 bases, leaving 11 bases between them. The germline gives CDR1 LNHDA, CDR2 SQIVND (reference sequence). Some clones are missing from TCRdb's copy, which holds only in-frame ones; the method was immunoSEQ multiplex PCR. The sample consists of about 370,000 clones, around 91% of them appearing once. The TCR was taken from a young man who had recovered from COVID-19. V gene TRBV19 combines with J gene TRBJ1-2; D gene uncertain. The specimen was PBMCs or T cells enriched from blood (not recorded which). CDR3 in amino acids: CASSEVLYYGYTF. CDR3 DNA: TGTGCCAGTAGCGAGGTGCTATACTATGGCTACACCTTC.